These 13 T cell receptor beta chains share one sample of origin, sequenced in a study of blood T cell repertoires in COVID-19. Produced via immunoSEQ multiplex PCR; TCRdb's table is partial and in-frame only. This table holds about 220,000 clones, 80% to 85% found once. The specimen was peripheral blood. Receptors were obtained from a woman aged 55-70 years with acute or convalescent COVID-19.

The chain combines TRBV18 with TRBJ2-7; 8 bases agree with TRBD1. The CDR3 covers 13 residues. The V and J ends lost 4 bases and 5 bases, in that order; junction bases with no gene match: 4. From germline, CDR1 is KGHSH and CDR2 LQKENI. The CDR3, as DNA: TGTGCCAGCTCACAGGACAGGGTCAACGAGCAGTACTTC. Amino acid sequence: CASSQDRVNEQYF. Together with reference TRBV18 and TRBJ2-7, the CDR3 gives the full variable domain: NAGVMQNPRHLVRRRGQEARLRCSPMKGHSHVYWYRQLPEEGLKFMVYLQKENIIDESGMPKERFSAEFPKEGPSILRIQQVVRGDSAAYFCASSQDRVNEQYFGPGTRLTVT.

The J gene is TRBJ2-1, the V gene TRBV4-2; a weak D match, TRBD1 (5 bases). V was shortened by 4 bases and J by 7 bases, with 8 bases between the two germline ends. The CDR3 has 12 amino acids. CDR1 is LGHNA, CDR2 YNFKEQ, per germline. CDR3 sequence (DNA): TGTGCCAGCAGCCTAAGGGGAAATGAGCAGTTCTTC. Protein: CASSLRGNEQFF.

The V and J genes are TRBV27 and TRBJ1-6; the match to TRBD1 covers 7 bases. This CDR3 has 15 residues. With V trimmed by 2 bases and J by 10 bases, 8 bases remained unmatched. In germline, CDR1 is MNHEY, CDR2 SMNVEV (reference sequence). CDR3 residues: CASSLELTGRSPLHF. CDR3 nucleotides: TGTGCCAGCAGTTTAGAATTGACAGGGCGATCACCCCTCCACTTT.

The V call is TRBV28, the J call TRBJ2-7; TRBD1 matches 9 bases. The V and J ends lost 5 bases and 2 bases, in that order; junction bases with no gene match: 10. CDR1 and CDR2 (germline): MDHEN, SYDVKM. CDR3 size: 16 residues. In nucleotides, the CDR3 is TGTGCCAGCAGTCTCGGAGGGACAGGGTCCACCTACGAGCAGTACTTC. This sequence encodes CASSLGGTGSTYEQYF.

The CDR3 protein is CASSTDYRQVYSGNTIYF. Written as DNA, the CDR3 is TGTGCCAGCAGCACCGACTATCGACAGGTCTACTCTGGAAACACCATATATTTT. V usage is TRBV5-8 and J usage is TRBJ1-3, with a possible D match to TRBD1 (6 bases). Germline-derived CDR1 and CDR2 are SGHTS and YDEGEE. CDR3 length: 18 amino acids. V was clipped by 4 bases and J by 0 bases, with 20 bases between them.

This sequence joins TRBV5-4 and TRBJ2-5, with D possibly matching TRBD1 (6 bases). Trimming stripped 4 bases from V and 2 bases from J, with 9 bases between. Germline CDR1 SGHNT, CDR2 YYREEE (reference sequence). The CDR3 has 13 amino acids. The CDR3 DNA is TGTGCCAGCAGCCGGGACACACAAGAGACCCAGTACTTC. Protein: CASSRDTQETQYF.

The CDR3 DNA reads TGTGCCAGCAGACTAGGGCACACAGATACGCAGTATTTT. This translates into CASRLGHTDTQYF. This chain uses TRBV2 with TRBJ2-3, with D perhaps TRBD2 (5 bases). The CDR3 runs to 13 residues. Germline CDR1 is SNHLY and CDR2 is FYNNEI. V lost 6 bases and J 2 bases, leaving 9 bases between the germline ends.

The J gene is TRBJ2-7, the V gene TRBV27; 7 bases fit TRBD2. This CDR3 region has 17 residues. Germline CDR1 and CDR2: MNHEY and SMNVEV (reference sequence). V was clipped by 6 bases and J by 2 bases; unmatched bases: 16. This chain's CDR3 is CASRAGRQATTPYEQYF. The CDR3 coding sequence is TGTGCCAGCAGAGCGGGGAGACAAGCCACAACCCCCTACGAGCAGTACTTC.

The chain uses TRBV4-3 and TRBJ2-5, with TRBD2 identical over 9 bases. The germline CDR1 and CDR2 sequences are LGHNA and YSLEER. With 2 bases clipped from V and 3 bases from J, the junction kept 7 bases outside the gene matches. The CDR3 is 16 amino acids. As DNA, the CDR3 is TGCGCCAGCAGCCAAAGGCGGGGGGGCGCGGAAGAGACCCAGTACTTC. Amino acids: CASSQRRGGAEETQYF.

The CDR3 loop is CASSLWTGSGNTIYF. CDR3 in DNA: TGTGCCAGCAGCTTGTGGACAGGGAGTGGAAACACCATATATTTT. This chain joins TRBV5-6 and TRBJ1-3; 8 bases agree with TRBD1. Germline-derived CDR1 and CDR2 are SGHDT and YYEEEE. The CDR3 is made up of 15 amino acids. With 1 base clipped from V and 3 bases from J, the junction kept 3 bases outside the gene matches.

The chain recombines TRBV5-1 with TRBJ1-2; the match to TRBD1 covers 8 bases. The CDR3 length is 16 residues. The J segment lost 2 bases and the V segment lost 0 bases, leaving 6 bases of the junction unmatched. Germline V gene sequence: CDR1 SGHRS, CDR2 YFSETQ. The CDR3 nucleotides are TGCGCCAGCAGCTTGGCGGCGACAGGGGCCAACTATGGCTACACCTTC. Protein: CASSLAATGANYGYTF.

This clone has a handful of counts. The chain combines TRBV27 with TRBJ1-1, with 11 bases matching TRBD1. The CDR3 sequence is 15 residues long. In germline, CDR1 is MNHEY, CDR2 SMNVEV (reference sequence). Trimming at V came to 2 bases and at J to 11 bases, leaving 10 bases not matched to a gene. CDR3 region: CASSLRRGQGVLAFF. In DNA form, the CDR3 reads TGTGCCAGCAGTTTAAGGAGGGGACAGGGGGTGTTGGCTTTCTTT.

This chain connects TRBV10-2 to TRBJ2-1; 10 bases fit TRBD1. The germline gives CDR1 WSHSY, CDR2 SAAADI. V shed 7 bases and J 4 bases; nucleotides not matched to a gene: 7. CDR3 length equals 15 residues. This chain's CDR3 is CASTSPGQGYNEQFF. CDR3 nucleotide sequence: TGCGCCAGCACCAGCCCGGGACAGGGGTACAATGAGCAGTTCTTC.